The rows below give T cell receptor beta chains drawn from one sample of a study of identical twins. TCRdb re-called the 5' RACE reads through MiXCR, storing one row per CDR3 protein. The data show some 1,700,000 distinct CDR3 sequences, 32% seen once. Sequenced material: cord blood. The receptor set was obtained from a newborn girl in good health. CDR3s include the opening cysteine and the closing phenylalanine or tryptophan. The order of the fields is V gene, D gene, J gene, clone size, CDR3 DNA, CDR3 protein. D genes are given only for firm matches. The size of a clone is reported for some rows only, either as once, few or many, or as a class for expanded clones.

>TRBV7-2|TRBD2|TRBJ2-4|once
TGTGCCAGCAGCTTTGGGAGCGGGGGGGCCAGGTACATTCAGTACTTC
CASSFGSGGARYIQYF
>TRBV28|TRBD1|TRBJ2-7|few
TGTGCCAGCAGTTCGACGCCGGGACAGGGCGGCTACGAGCAGTACTTC
CASSSTPGQGGYEQYF
>TRBV6-2/TRBV6-3|.|TRBJ2-7|few
TGTGCCAGCAGCCTAGACCGGGACCCACGCTCCTACGAGCAGTACTTC
CASSLDRDPRSYEQYF
>TRBV10-1|.|TRBJ1-5|few
TGCGCCAGCAGGCGGCCGGTGGGGGACTTATATAGCAATCAGCCCCAGCATTTT
CASRRPVGDLYSNQPQHF
>TRBV27|.|TRBJ1-6|few
TGTGCCAGCAAGGGCGGCCGAAATTCACCCCTCCACTTT
CASKGGRNSPLHF
>TRBV12-3/TRBV12-4|.|TRBJ1-1|few
TGTGCCAGCAGTTTTTGGTCAGCGAACACTGAAGCTTTCTTT
CASSFWSANTEAFF
>TRBV7-6|TRBD1|TRBJ2-5|.
TGTGCCAGCAGCTTAGAAGGGACAGGGATTGGAGAGACCCAGTACTTC
CASSLEGTGIGETQYF
>TRBV6-1|.|TRBJ1-2|.
TGTGCCAGCAGTGATAGGGACGGGGCCCCCTATGGCTACACCTTC
CASSDRDGAPYGYTF
>TRBV12-3/TRBV12-4|.|TRBJ2-5|once
TGTGCCAGCAGTTTGATGGGACAAGGTCAAGAGACCCACTACTTC
CASSLMGQGQETHYF
>TRBV10-3|.|TRBJ1-2|.
TGTGCCATCAGTATTAACAGGGAGGGGAACTATGGCTACACCTTC
CAISINREGNYGYTF
>TRBV27|TRBD1|TRBJ1-2|few
TGTGCCAGCAGTGCCCTGACAGGGCCCGGCTACACCTTC
CASSALTGPGYTF
>TRBV28|TRBD2|TRBJ2-7|.
TGTGCCAGCAGTTTAACGGGACGGGGGGTCTACGAGCAGTACTTC
CASSLTGRGVYEQYF
>TRBV2|.|TRBJ2-7|.
TGTGCCAGCAGTGACGTGGCTAGCTGGGGCTACGAGCAGTACTTC
CASSDVASWGYEQYF
>TRBV5-1|.|TRBJ2-1|.
TGCGCCAGCAGCTTGGTCGTTCGGAGGTACAATGAGCAGTTCTTC
CASSLVVRRYNEQFF
>TRBV15|TRBD1|TRBJ1-2|.
TGTGCCACCAGCAGAGATGGGGACAGGGTCTATGGCTACACCTTC
CATSRDGDRVYGYTF
>TRBV28|.|TRBJ2-1|few
TGTGCCAGCAGCCCGAAACTAGTCTACAATGAGCAGTTCTTC
CASSPKLVYNEQFF
>TRBV3-1|.|TRBJ1-4|.
TGTGCCAGCAGCCAAGGGGGGCACGCTAATGAAAAACTGTTTTTT
CASSQGGHANEKLFF
>TRBV12-3/TRBV12-4|.|TRBJ2-7|few
TGTGCCAGCAGTTTCCGGCTAGGCGAGAACGAGCAGTACTTC
CASSFRLGENEQYF
>TRBV6-2/TRBV6-3|TRBD2|TRBJ2-2|.
TGTGTCAGCAGTCGGACTAGCAAAGGCACCGGGGAGCTGTTTTTT
CVSSRTSKGTGELFF
>TRBV27|.|TRBJ2-4|.
TGTGCCAGCAGTCGCCGGGACGCAGCCAAAAACATTCAGTACTTC
CASSRRDAAKNIQYF
>TRBV4-2|.|TRBJ2-7|few
TGTGCCAGCAGCCGCGACAGGGAGGACGAGCAGTACTTC
CASSRDREDEQYF
>TRBV20-1|.|TRBJ2-5|.
TGCAGTGCTAGACCTTTGGGAGGAGAGACCCAGTACTTC
CSARPLGGETQYF
>TRBV2|.|TRBJ2-1|.
TGTGCCAGCAGTGATCAGCTGCCGGGGGCCTCCCCCTACAATGAGCAGTTCTTC
CASSDQLPGASPYNEQFF
>TRBV5-1|.|TRBJ1-5|.
TGCGCCAGCACCCCGTACCCGGACAGCAATCAGCCCCAGCATTTT
CASTPYPDSNQPQHF
>TRBV7-6|.|TRBJ1-1|.
TGTGCCAGCAGCCCGTTCAGGGGTACGAACACTGAAGCTTTCTTT
CASSPFRGTNTEAFF
>TRBV29-1|.|TRBJ2-2|.
TGCAGCGTTGTGGGGCCAACCGGGACACTGAACACCGGGGAGCTGTTTTTT
CSVVGPTGTLNTGELFF
>TRBV6-5|TRBD2|TRBJ2-5|many
TGTGCCAGCAGCCAGACTAGCGTACAAGAGACCCAGTACTTC
CASSQTSVQETQYF
>TRBV6-1|TRBD1|TRBJ2-7|.
TGTGCCAGCAGCCACCTTCGACAGGGGCAGTACTTC
CASSHLRQGQYF
>TRBV7-9|.|TRBJ1-2|.
TGTGCCAGCAGCTTAAACAGCCCTGCTCTCGCCCCAGGCGGTGGCTACACCTTC
CASSLNSPALAPGGGYTF
>TRBV6-5|.|TRBJ2-3|.
TGTGCCAGCAGTTATGGGAACCCTAGCACAGATACGCAGTATTTT
CASSYGNPSTDTQYF
>TRBV20-1|.|TRBJ2-7|.
TGCAGTGCTAGCAGAAGGGCCTACGAGCAGTACTTC
CSASRRAYEQYF
>TRBV7-2|.|TRBJ2-7|few
TGTGCCAGCAGCTTAGAGACGGGACGGATCTCCTACGAGCAGTACTTC
CASSLETGRISYEQYF
>TRBV7-2|.|TRBJ2-7|.
TGTGCCAGCAGCTTTGTTAGCGAAATCTCCTACGAGCAGTACTTC
CASSFVSEISYEQYF
>TRBV7-9|TRBD1|TRBJ1-6|.
TGTGCCAGCAGCCCGGGACAGGGGGCCGGGAATTCACCCCTCCACTTT
CASSPGQGAGNSPLHF
>TRBV3-1|.|TRBJ2-1|.
TGTGCCAGCAGCCATGACCCGAGCTCCTACAATGAGCAGTTCTTC
CASSHDPSSYNEQFF
>TRBV28|.|TRBJ2-3|.
TGTGCCAGCACCCCCCTAGCCACAGATACGCAGTATTTT
CASTPLATDTQYF
>TRBV10-3|TRBD2|TRBJ2-1|.
TGTGCCGTAAGGTCGGGAGGAACGTCCTACAATGAGCAGTTCTTC
CAVRSGGTSYNEQFF
>TRBV10-3|TRBD1|TRBJ2-7|few
TGTGCCATCAGTCGGGGACAGGGGCCCTACGAGCAGTACTTC
CAISRGQGPYEQYF
>TRBV20-1|.|TRBJ2-4|.
TGCAGTGCTAGCCCATTGATAAACATTCAGTACTTC
CSASPLINIQYF
>TRBV4-1|.|TRBJ2-3|.
TGCGCCAGCAGCCGTCCCTTAGGAGTAGGCACAGATACGCAGTATTTT
CASSRPLGVGTDTQYF
>TRBV20-1|TRBD1|TRBJ2-7|.
TGCAGTGCCAAGACCTGGACAGGGAATCTCGTATCTATCCACGAGCAGTACTTC
CSAKTWTGNLVSIHEQYF
>TRBV7-2|TRBD2|TRBJ2-7|few
TGTGCCAGCAGCTTAGGGCGGGGGTACTCCTACGAGCAGTACTTC
CASSLGRGYSYEQYF
>TRBV7-9|.|TRBJ2-3|.
TGTGCCAGCAGCCCTACAAAACGGGGGTATTTT
CASSPTKRGYF
>TRBV29-1|TRBD1|TRBJ1-5|.
TGCAGCGTTGAAGAGAAAGGGGGCATCAATCAGCCCCAGCATTTT
CSVEEKGGINQPQHF
>TRBV6-5|TRBD1|TRBJ2-3|many
TGTGCCAGCAGACGAGACAGGGGTAGGCAGTATTTT
CASRRDRGRQYF
>TRBV5-4|TRBD2|TRBJ2-7|.
TGTGCCAGCAGATCACTAGCGGGGGATGAGCAGTACTTC
CASRSLAGDEQYF
>TRBV10-3|.|TRBJ2-3|many
TGTGCCATCAGTGAAGGGGGGACCAGCACAGATACGCAGTATTTT
CAISEGGTSTDTQYF
>TRBV20-1|TRBD1|TRBJ2-7|.
TGCAGTGCTAGTCTCACAGGGGCCCACCTTGACGAGCAGTACTTC
CSASLTGAHLDEQYF
>TRBV4-1|TRBD2|TRBJ2-2|once
TGCGCCAGCAGCCAATTTTGGCTAGCGGGGGTCAACACCGGGGAGCTGTTTTTT
CASSQFWLAGVNTGELFF
>TRBV18|TRBD1|TRBJ2-1|.
TGTGCCAGCTCCCCCGGGACAGGGATGTATGAGCAGTTCTTC
CASSPGTGMYEQFF
>TRBV6-5|TRBD1|TRBJ1-5|.
TGTGCCAGCAGTTACTTTTCGGACAGGGATAGCAATCAGCCCCAGCATTTT
CASSYFSDRDSNQPQHF
>TRBV7-2|TRBD2|TRBJ2-1|few
TGTGCCAGCAGCTCCCAACAAACTAGCGCATACTCGGATGAGCAGTTCTTC
CASSSQQTSAYSDEQFF
>TRBV5-5|.|TRBJ1-1|.
TGTGCCAGCAGCTTGTGGATAATGAACACTGAAGCTTTCTTT
CASSLWIMNTEAFF
>TRBV12-3/TRBV12-4|.|TRBJ1-2|.
TGTGCCAGCAGTTTAGGCCGCACCTATGGCTCCACCTTC
CASSLGRTYGSTF
>TRBV24-1|.|TRBJ2-7|few
TGTGCCACCAGTGATTTGATCCAGGCTCGAACAAGACCCTACGAGCAGTACTTC
CATSDLIQARTRPYEQYF
>TRBV29-1|.|TRBJ1-2|.
TGCAGCGTTGAAGGGAGGGGCTCTTATGGCTACACCTTC
CSVEGRGSYGYTF
>TRBV2|TRBD2|TRBJ2-3|few
TGTGCCAGCAGACGACTAGCGGGGGGGCCAACGGATACGCAGTATTTT
CASRRLAGGPTDTQYF